This record concerns one TCR beta chain sequence. Its target is unknown. Construction of the TCRbeta library involved unique molecular identifiers. TCRdb independently ran MiXCR on the PCR reads; one entry per CDR3 protein. The sample has under 400,000 distinct CDR3 sequences, approximately 23% seen once. The data were taken from a study of T-cell reconstitution after alpha-beta-depleted transplantation in children. Notes on the study in general: It was newly produced T cells that mostly accounted for T-cell counts and diversity one year after transplant. Several hundred expanded graft clones reportedly gave rise to the alpha-beta T cells present about two months after transplant. Some patients' high day-60 TCRbeta diversity was attributed to recipient cells surviving conditioning.

The V end lost 3 bases, the J end lost 14 bases, and 17 bases lay between the germline ends. This CDR3 comprises 12 residues. Germline values: CDR1 SGHRS, CDR2 YFSETQ. The chain uses TRBV5-1 and TRBJ1-2; TRBD1 is a possible D gene (5 bases). Here the sequenced sample was PBMCs, mostly from graft donor cells, taken 180 days after TCRalphabeta/CD19-depleted stem cell transplant. The origin of this receptor is a male patient aged 10 to 17 who had a stem cell transplant for acute lymphoblastic leukemia, so the T cells may come from the graft donor. CDR3 DNA: TGCGCCAGCAGCTGGGACGGGACGGGTGGGACCTTC. Residues: CASSWDGTGGTF.